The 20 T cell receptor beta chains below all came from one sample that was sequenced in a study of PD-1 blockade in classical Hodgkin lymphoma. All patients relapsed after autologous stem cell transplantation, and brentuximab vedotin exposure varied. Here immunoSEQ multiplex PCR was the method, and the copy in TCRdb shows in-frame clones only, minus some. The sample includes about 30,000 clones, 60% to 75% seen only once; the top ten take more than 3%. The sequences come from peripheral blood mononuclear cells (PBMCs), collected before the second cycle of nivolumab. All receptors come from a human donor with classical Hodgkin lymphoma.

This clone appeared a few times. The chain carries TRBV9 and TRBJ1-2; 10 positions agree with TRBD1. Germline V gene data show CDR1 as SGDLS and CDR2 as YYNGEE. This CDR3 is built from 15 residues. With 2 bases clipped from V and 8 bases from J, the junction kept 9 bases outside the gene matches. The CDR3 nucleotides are TGTGCCAGCAGCGTGTCCGGGACAGGGGCGGAGGGCTACACCTTC. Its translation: CASSVSGTGAEGYTF.

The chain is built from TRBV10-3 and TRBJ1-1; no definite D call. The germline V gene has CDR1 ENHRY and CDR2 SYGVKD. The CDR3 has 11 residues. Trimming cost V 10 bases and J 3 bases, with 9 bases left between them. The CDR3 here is CASLDHTEAFF. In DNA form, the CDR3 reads TGTGCCAGTCTTGATCACACTGAAGCTTTCTTT.

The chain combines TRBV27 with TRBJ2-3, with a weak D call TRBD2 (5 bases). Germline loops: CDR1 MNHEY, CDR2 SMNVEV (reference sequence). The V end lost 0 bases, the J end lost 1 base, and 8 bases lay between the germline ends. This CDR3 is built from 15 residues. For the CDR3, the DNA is TGTGCCAGCAGTTTATCGATGGAGGGCACAGATACGCAGTATTTT. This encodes CASSLSMEGTDTQYF.

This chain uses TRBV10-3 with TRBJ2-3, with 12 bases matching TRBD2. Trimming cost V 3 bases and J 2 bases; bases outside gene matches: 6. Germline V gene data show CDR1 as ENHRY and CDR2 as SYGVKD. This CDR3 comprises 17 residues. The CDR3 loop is CAISEYTSGGSTDTQYF. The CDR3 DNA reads TGTGCCATCAGTGAATACACTAGCGGGGGGTCCACAGATACGCAGTATTTT.

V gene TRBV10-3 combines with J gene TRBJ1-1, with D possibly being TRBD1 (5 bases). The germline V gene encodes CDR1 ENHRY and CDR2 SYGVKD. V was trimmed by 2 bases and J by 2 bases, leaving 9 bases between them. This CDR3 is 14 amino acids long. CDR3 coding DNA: TGTGCCATCAGTGAGGGGGGGGGTAACACTGAAGCTTTCTTT. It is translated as CAISEGGGNTEAFF.

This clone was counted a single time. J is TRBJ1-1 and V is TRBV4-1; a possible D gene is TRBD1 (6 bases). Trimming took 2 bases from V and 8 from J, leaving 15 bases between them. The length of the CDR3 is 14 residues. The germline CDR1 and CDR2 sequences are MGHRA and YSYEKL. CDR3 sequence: CASSQLGGVEEAFF. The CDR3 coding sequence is TGCGCCAGCAGCCAACTGGGGGGCGTCGAGGAAGCTTTCTTT.

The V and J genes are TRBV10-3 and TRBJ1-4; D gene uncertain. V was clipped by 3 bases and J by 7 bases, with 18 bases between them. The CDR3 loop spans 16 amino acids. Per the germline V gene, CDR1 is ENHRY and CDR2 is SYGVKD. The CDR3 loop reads CAISETVGSSVEKLFF. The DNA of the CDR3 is TGTGCCATCAGTGAAACGGTCGGGTCCTCAGTTGAAAAACTGTTTTTT.

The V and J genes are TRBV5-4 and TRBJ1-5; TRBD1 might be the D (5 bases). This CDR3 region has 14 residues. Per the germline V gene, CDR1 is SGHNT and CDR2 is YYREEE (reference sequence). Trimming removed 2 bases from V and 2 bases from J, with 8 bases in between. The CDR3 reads CASSFQGRNQPQHF. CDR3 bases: TGTGCCAGCAGCTTTCAGGGTCGCAATCAGCCCCAGCATTTT.

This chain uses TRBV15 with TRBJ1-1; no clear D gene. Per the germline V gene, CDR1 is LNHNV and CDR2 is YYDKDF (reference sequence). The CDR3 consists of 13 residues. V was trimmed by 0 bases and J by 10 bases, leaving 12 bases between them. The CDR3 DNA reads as TGTGCCACCAGCAGAGATTTGCCGCAGCGAGCTTTCTTT. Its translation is CATSRDLPQRAFF.

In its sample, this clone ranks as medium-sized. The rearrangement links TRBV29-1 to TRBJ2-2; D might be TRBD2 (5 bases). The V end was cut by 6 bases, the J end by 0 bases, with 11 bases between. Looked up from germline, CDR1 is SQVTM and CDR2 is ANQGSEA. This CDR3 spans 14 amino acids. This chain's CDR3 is CSVRTDPNTGELFF. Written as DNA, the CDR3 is TGCAGCGTGCGGACTGACCCGAACACCGGGGAGCTGTTTTTT.

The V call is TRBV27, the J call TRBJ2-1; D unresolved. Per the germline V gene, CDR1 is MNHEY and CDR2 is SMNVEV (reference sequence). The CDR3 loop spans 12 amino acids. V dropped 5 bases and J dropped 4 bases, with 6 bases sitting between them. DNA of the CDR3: TGTGCCAGCAGTCCGACTTACAATGAGCAGTTCTTC. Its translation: CASSPTYNEQFF.

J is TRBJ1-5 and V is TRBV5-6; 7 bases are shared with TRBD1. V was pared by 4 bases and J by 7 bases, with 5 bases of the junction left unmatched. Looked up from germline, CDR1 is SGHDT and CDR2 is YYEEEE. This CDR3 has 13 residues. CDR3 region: CASSGKGAQPQHF. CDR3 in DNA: TGTGCCAGCAGCGGAAAGGGGGCCCAGCCCCAGCATTTT.

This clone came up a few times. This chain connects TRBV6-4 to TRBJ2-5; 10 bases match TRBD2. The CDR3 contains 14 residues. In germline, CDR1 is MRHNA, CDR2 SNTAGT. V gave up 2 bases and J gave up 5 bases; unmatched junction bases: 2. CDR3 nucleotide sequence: TGTGCCAGCAGTGACCAGACTAGCGGGGAGACCCAGTACTTC. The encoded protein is CASSDQTSGETQYF.

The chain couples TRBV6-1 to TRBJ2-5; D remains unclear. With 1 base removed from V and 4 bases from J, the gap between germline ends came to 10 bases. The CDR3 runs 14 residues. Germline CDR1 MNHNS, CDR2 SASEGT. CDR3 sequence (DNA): TGTGCCAGCAGTGAAGGTCCTGGCACAGAGACCCAGTACTTC. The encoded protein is CASSEGPGTETQYF.

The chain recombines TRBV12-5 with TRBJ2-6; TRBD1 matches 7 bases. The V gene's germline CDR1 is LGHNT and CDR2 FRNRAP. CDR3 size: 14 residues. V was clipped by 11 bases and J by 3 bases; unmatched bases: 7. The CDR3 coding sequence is TGTGCTCCAGACAGGGTATATGGGGCCAACGTCCTGACTTTC. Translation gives CAPDRVYGANVLTF.

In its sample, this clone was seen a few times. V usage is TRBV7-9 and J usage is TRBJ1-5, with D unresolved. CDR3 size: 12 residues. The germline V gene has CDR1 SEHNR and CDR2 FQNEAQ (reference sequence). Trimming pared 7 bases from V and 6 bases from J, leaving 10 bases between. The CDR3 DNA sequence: TGTGCCAGCACGGATGGTGGTCAGCCCCAGCATTTT. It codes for CASTDGGQPQHF. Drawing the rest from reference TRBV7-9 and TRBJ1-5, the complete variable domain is DTGVSQNPRHKITKRGQNVTFRCDPISEHNRLYWYRQTLGQGPEFLTYFQNEAQLEKSRLLSDRFSAERPKGSFSTLEIQRTEQGDSAMYLCASTDGGQPQHFGDGTRLSIL.

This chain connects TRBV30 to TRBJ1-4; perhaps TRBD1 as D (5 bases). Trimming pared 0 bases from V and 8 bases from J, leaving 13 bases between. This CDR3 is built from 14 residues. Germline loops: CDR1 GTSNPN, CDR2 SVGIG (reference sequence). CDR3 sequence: CAWSVRGEGEKLFF. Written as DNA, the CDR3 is TGTGCCTGGAGTGTTCGGGGGGAAGGAGAAAAACTGTTTTTT.

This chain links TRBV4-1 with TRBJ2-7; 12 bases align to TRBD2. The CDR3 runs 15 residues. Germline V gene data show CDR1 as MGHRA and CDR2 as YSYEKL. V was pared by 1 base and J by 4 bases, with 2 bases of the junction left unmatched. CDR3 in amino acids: CASSQGLAGAYEQYF. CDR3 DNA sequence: TGCGCCAGCAGCCAAGGACTAGCGGGGGCTTACGAGCAGTACTTC.

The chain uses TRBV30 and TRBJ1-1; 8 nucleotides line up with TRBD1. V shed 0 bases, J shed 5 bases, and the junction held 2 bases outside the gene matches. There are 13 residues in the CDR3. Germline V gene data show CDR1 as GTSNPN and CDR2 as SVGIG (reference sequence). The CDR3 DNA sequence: TGTGCCTGGAGTGTACAGGGGGAGACTGAAGCTTTCTTT. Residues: CAWSVQGETEAFF.

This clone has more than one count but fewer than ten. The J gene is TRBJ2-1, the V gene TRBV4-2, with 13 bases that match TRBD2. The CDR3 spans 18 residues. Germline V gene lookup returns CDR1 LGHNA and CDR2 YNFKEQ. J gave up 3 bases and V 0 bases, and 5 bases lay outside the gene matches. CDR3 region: CASSQEELAGGRYNEQFF. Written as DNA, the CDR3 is TGTGCCAGCAGCCAAGAGGAACTAGCGGGGGGGCGCTACAATGAGCAGTTCTTC.